These 3 T cell receptor beta chains share one sample of origin, sequenced in a study of blood T cell repertoires in COVID-19. Profiled with immunoSEQ multiplex PCR; TCRdb holds only in-frame clones, not every one. The data hold approximately 210,000 clones, with about 82% observed a single time. Sequencing used peripheral blood. The receptors originated from a man aged 55-75 years with COVID-19, enrolled during active disease.

CDR3 in amino acids: CAINHGGTISYEQYF. In nucleotides, the CDR3 is TGTGCCATCAACCATGGCGGGACTATTTCCTACGAGCAGTACTTC. The rearrangement uses TRBV10-3 and TRBJ2-7, with 7 nucleotides matching TRBD2. Trimming at V came to 7 bases and at J to 1 base, leaving 10 bases not matched to a gene. The V gene's germline CDR1 is ENHRY and CDR2 SYGVKD. The CDR3 is 15 residues long.

The table lists this clone with a few counts. CDR3 sequence reads: CASSHPGQGHTEAFF. CDR3 bases: TGCGCCAGCAGCCATCCCGGACAGGGACACACTGAAGCTTTCTTT. The chain employs TRBV4-1 and TRBJ1-1; 8 bases map to TRBD1. The CDR3 runs to 15 residues. V trimming: 3 bases; J trimming: 3 bases; junction bases outside the gene matches: 6. Germline assignment: CDR1 MGHRA and CDR2 YSYEKL.

The chain employs TRBV14 and TRBJ1-6, with 7 bases aligning to TRBD1. Germline V gives CDR1 SGHDN, CDR2 FVKESK. The J segment lost 6 bases and the V segment lost 1 base, leaving 3 bases of the junction unmatched. The CDR3 loop spans 15 amino acids. For the CDR3, the DNA is TGTGCCAGCAGCCAAGGGACAGGACGTAATTCACCCCTCCACTTT. This sequence encodes CASSQGTGRNSPLHF.